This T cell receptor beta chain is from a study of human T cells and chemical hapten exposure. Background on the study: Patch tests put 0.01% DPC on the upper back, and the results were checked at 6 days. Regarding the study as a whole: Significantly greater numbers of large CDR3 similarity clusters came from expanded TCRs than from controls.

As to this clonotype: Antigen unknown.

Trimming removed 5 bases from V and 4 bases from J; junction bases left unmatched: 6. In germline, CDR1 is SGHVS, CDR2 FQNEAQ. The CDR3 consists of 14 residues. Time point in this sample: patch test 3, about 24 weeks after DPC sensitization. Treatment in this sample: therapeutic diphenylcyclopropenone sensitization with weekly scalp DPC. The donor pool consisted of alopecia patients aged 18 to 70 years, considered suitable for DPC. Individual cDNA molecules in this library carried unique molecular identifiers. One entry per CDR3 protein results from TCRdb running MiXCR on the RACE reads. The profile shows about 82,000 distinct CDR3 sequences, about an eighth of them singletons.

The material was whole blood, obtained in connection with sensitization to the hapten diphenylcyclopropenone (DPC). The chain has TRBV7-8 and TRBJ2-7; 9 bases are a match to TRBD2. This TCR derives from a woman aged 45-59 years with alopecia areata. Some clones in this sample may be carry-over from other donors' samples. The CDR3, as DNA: TGTGCCAGCAGCCACTTAGCGGGAGAGTACGAGCAGTACTTC. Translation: CASSHLAGEYEQYF.